This T cell receptor beta chain was found in a study of vaccination and CD4 T cells after COVID-19. Study-wide background: Samples after vaccination came a median roughly 74 days past dose two, ranging 14 to 241. Stimulation of the cells used overlapping spike peptide pools from SARS-CoV-2 and from the common cold coronaviruses HCoV-NL63, HCoV-OC43 and HCoV-229E.

This clonotype occurred a few times. Its matching antigen is unknown. The CDR3 spans 14 residues. Trimming removed 3 bases from V and 6 bases from J, with 15 bases in between. CDR1 and CDR2 from the germline V gene are DFQATT and SNEGSKA (reference sequence). Oncomine TCR Beta short-read sequencing was applied to DNA from cultured CD4+ T cells. Cultured CD4+ T cells yielded the extracted genomic DNA. TCRdb re-called the PCR reads with MiXCR, one entry per CDR3 protein. The data hold 20,000 to 25,000 distinct CDR3 sequences, with around half observed a single time. Documented treatment: 10-day PBMC culture with coronavirus spike peptide pools or control peptides (ViraFEST assay). ViraFEST sequenced TCRs after peptide-pool expansion of antigen-specific T cells.

The clonotype originates from a human donor who had recovered from COVID-19. The V call is TRBV20-1, the J call TRBJ1-5; weak D call: TRBD1 (5 bases). The specimen was CD4+ T cells from blood, cultured in vitro. The CDR3 DNA reads as TGCAGTGCTAGCGGCGGACGCGGGGGTCAGCCCCAGCATTTT. It yields the protein CSASGGRGGQPQHF.